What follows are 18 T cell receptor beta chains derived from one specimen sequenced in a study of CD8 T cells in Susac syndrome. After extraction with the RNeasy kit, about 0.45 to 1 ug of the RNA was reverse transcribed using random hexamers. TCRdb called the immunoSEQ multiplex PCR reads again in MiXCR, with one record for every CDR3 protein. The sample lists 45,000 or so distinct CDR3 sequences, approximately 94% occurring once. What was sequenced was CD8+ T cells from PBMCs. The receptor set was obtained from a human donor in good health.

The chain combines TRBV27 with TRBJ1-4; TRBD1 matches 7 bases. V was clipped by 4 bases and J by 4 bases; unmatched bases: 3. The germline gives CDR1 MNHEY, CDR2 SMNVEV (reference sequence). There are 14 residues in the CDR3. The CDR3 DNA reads TGTGCCAGCAGTTCGACAGGGATTAATGAAAAACTGTTTTTT. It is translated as CASSSTGINEKLFF. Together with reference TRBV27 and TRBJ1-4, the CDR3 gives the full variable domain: EAQVTQNPRYLITVTGKKLTVTCSQNMNHEYMSWYRQDPGLGLRQIYYSMNVEVTDKGDVPEGYKVSRKEKRNFPLILESPSPNQTSLYFCASSSTGINEKLFFGSGTQLSVL.

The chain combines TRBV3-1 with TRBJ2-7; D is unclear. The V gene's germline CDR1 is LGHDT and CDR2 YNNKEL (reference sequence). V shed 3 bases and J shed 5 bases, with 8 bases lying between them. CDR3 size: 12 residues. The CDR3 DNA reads TGTGCCAGCAGCCAGCAAGACCACGAGCAGTACTTC. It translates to CASSQQDHEQYF.

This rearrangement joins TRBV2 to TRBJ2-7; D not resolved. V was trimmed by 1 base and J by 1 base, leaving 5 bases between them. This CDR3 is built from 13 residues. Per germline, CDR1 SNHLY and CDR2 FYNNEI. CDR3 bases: TGTGCCAGCAGTGAAGTTGCTTCCTACGAGCAGTACTTC. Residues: CASSEVASYEQYF.

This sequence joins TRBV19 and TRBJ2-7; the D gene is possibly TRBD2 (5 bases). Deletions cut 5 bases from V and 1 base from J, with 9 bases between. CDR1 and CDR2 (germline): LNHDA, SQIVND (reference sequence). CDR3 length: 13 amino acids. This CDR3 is CASSPSTSYEQYF. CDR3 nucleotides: TGTGCCAGTAGTCCTAGCACTTCCTACGAGCAGTACTTC.

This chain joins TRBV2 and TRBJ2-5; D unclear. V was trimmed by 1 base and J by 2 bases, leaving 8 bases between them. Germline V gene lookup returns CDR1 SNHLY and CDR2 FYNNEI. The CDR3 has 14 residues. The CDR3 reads CASSEEVRQETQYF. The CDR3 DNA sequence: TGTGCCAGCAGTGAAGAGGTTCGACAAGAGACCCAGTACTTC.

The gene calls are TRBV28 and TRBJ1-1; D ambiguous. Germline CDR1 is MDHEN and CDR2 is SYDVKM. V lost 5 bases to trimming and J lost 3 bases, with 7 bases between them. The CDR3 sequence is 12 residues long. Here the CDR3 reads CASSEGDTEAFF. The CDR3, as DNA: TGTGCCAGCAGTGAGGGCGACACTGAAGCTTTCTTT.

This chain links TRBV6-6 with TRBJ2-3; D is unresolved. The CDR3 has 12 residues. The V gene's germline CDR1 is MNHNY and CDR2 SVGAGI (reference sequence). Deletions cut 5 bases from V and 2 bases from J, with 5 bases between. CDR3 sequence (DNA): TGTGCCAGCAGTATCCTCACAGATACGCAGTATTTT. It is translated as CASSILTDTQYF.

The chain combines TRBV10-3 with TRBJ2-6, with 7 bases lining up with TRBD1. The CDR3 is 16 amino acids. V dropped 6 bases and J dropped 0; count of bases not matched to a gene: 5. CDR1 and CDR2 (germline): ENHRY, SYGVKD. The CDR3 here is CAIRTGDYSGANVLTF. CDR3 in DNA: TGTGCCATCAGAACAGGGGATTACTCTGGGGCCAACGTCCTGACTTTC.

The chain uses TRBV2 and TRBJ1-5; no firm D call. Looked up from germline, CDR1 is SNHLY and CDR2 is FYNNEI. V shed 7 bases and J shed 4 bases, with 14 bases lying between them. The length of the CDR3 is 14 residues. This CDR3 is CASNEGISNQPQHF. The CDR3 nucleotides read TGTGCCAGCAATGAGGGTATTTCGAATCAGCCCCAGCATTTT.

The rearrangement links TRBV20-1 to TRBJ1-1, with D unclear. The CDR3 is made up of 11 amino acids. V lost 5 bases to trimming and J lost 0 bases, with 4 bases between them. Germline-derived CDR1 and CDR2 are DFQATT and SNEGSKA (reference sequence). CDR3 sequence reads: CSAPMNTEAFF. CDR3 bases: TGCAGTGCTCCTATGAACACTGAAGCTTTCTTT.

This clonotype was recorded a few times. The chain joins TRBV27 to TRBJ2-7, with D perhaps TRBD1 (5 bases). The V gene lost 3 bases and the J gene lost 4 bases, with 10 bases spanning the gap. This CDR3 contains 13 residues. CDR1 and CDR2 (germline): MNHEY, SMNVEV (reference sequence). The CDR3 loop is CASSLAGPYEQYF. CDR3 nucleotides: TGTGCCAGCAGTTTGGCAGGGCCGTACGAGCAGTACTTC.

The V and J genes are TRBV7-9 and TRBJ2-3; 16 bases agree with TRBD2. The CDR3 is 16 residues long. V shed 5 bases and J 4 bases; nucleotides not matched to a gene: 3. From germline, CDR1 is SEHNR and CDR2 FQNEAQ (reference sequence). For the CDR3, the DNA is TGTGCCAGCAGCCTGGGACTAGCGGGAGGGGCAGATACGCAGTATTTT. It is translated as CASSLGLAGGADTQYF.

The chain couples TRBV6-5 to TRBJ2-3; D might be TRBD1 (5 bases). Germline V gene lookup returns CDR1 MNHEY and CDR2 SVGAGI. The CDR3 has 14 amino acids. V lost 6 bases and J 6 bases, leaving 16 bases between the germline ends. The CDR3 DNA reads TGTGCCAGCAGCCATGACACGTCAGGGGATACGCAGTATTTT. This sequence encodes CASSHDTSGDTQYF.

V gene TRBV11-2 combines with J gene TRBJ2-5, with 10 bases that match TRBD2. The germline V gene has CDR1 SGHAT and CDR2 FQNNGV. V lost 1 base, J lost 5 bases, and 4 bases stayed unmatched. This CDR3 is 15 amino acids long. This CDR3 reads CASSLGASGSETQYF. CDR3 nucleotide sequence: TGTGCCAGCAGCTTAGGGGCTAGCGGGAGTGAGACCCAGTACTTC.

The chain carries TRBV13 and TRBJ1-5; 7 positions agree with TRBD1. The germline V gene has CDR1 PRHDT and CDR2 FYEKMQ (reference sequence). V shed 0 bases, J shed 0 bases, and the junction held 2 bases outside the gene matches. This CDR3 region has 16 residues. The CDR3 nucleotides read TGTGCCAGCAGCTTAGGGACAGGGAATAGCAATCAGCCCCAGCATTTT. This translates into CASSLGTGNSNQPQHF.

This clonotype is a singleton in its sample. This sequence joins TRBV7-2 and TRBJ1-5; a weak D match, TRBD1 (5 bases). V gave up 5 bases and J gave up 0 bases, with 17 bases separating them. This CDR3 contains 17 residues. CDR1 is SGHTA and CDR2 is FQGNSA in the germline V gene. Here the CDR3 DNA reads TGTGCCAGCAGCGACCGCGCCACGACAGATAGCAATCAGCCCCAGCATTTT. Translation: CASSDRATTDSNQPQHF.

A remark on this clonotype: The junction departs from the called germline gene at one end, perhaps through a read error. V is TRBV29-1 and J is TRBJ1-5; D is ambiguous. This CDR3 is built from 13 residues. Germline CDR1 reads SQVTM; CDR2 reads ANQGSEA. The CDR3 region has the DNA TGCAGCGTCCCATCCGAGAGCAATCAGGCCCAGCATTTT. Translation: CSVPSESNQAQHF. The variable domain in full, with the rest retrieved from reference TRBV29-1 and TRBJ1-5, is SAVISQKPSRDICQRGTSLTIQCQVDSQVTMMFWYRQQPGQSLTLIATANQGSEATYESGFVIDKFPISRPNLTFSTLTVSNMSPEDSSIYLCSVPSESNQAQHFGDGTRLSIL.

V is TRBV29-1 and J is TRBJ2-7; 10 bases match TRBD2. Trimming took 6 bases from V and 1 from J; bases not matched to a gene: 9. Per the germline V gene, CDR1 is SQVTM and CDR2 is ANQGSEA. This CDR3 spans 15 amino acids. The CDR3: CSVQPASGSSYEQYF. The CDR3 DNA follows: TGCAGCGTCCAACCTGCTAGCGGGAGTTCCTACGAGCAGTACTTC.